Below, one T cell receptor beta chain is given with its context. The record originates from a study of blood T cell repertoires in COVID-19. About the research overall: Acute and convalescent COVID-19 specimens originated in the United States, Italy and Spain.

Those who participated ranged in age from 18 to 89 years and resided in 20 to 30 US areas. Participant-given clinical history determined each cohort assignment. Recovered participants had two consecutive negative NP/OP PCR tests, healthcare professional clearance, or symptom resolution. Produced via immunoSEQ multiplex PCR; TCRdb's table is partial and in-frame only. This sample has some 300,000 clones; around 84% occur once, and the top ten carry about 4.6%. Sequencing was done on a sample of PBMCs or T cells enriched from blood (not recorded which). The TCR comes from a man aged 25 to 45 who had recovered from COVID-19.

DNA of the CDR3: TGTGCCAGCAGCCAAGATGCCCACAGGGCCGAGCAGTACTTC. This sequence encodes CASSQDAHRAEQYF. This sequence joins TRBV4-2 and TRBJ2-7, with D possibly TRBD1 on 6 matching bases. Germline CDR1 LGHNA, CDR2 YNFKEQ. V lost 0 bases and J lost 6, with 12 bases in between. The CDR3 length is 14 residues.